This T cell receptor beta chain was identified during a study of blood T cell repertoires in COVID-19 (TCRdb year 2020). The study in broad terms: Samples from collaborators originated in the United States, Italy and Spain and spanned both the acute and convalescent phases of COVID-19. The prospective study material was composed of cDNA or gDNA derived from T cells, B-cell-depleted T cells, or PBMCs. Deeply sampled blood TCRbeta repertoires from subjects exposed to, actively infected with, or recovered from COVID-19 were included in the dataset. The repertoires were released in a freely available public database intended as a resource for research on the immune response to SARS-CoV-2. The samples were drawn from the first 160 participants of the ongoing ImmuneRACE study and from some 1,300 subjects provided by 6 global collaborators. A de-identified subject ID, COVID-19 status, age in years and sex were almost always included in the sample metadata. Where HLA class I and class II types were available, the types were taken from metadata supplied by the sample provider, not from assay-based typing.

Comment on this clone: Its antigen is still unknown. No qualities accompany the bases; no much larger clone lies one base away.

The CDR3 numbers 15 residues from cysteine through phenylalanine. Only the CDR3 region is kept as DNA, spanning 45 bases read in frame from base 1. Reading the germline V gene gives CDR1 SGHRS and CDR2 YFSETQ. Deletion took 4 bases off V and 4 bases off J, with a span of 15 bases between the germline ends. Enrolling through a virtual design, the prospective study's participants ranged in age from roughly 18 to 100 years and lived across approximately 25 United States geographic areas. In the prospective study, cohorts were assigned on the basis of participant-reported clinical history obtained from a screening survey and a study questionnaire. Exposed participants had been in contact, within 2 weeks of entering the study, with a person who had a PCR-confirmed or clinician-diagnosed case of COVID-19. Mobile phlebotomists in the prospective study collected whole blood, serum and a nasopharyngeal or oropharyngeal swab from every participant. Prospective study participants could optionally give additional blood draws and questionnaires over an approximately 2-month period. Before DNA extraction, prospective study blood samples were shipped either frozen or at room temperature.

TCRbeta CDR3 regions were amplified from genomic DNA by means of the immunoSEQ Assay, a bias-controlled multiplex PCR. Regarding the original processing steps: Within the assay, amplification of reference gene primers was used to estimate how many nucleated cells each sample contained. To quantify the absolute abundance of each unique TCRbeta CDR3 rearrangement, sequence reads were collapsed and filtered. For each sample, productive Simpson clonality was calculated as the square root of Simpson's diversity index across productive rearrangements. The immuneACCESS repertoire file appears here via TCRdb, limited to in-frame rearrangements. These files lack a portion of the clones; in checked studies, under half of the deficit traces to unresolved V genes, and the cause of the others is not known. V, J and clone size are those of that table, while D and trimming were read from the DNA. Within this sample are 350,000 or so clones, with approximately 91% of them counted one time only. The ten largest clonotypes hold 0.85% to 1.3% of the sample.

What the work shows at the level of the full study, not this receptor alone: Clinical and demographic metadata were provided uncurated, with the amount varying by source and participant.

Recombination connected TRBV5-1 to TRBJ2-1; 6 matching bases give a weak D call of TRBD1. The TCR comes from a woman under 40 who had been exposed to COVID-19. The specimen sequenced was PBMCs or T cells enriched from blood (not recorded which). The sequenced DNA: TGCGCCAGCAGCCCGCCTAAGGACAGTTACAATGAGCAGTTCTTC. This is translated as CASSPPKDSYNEQFF.